A selection of T cell receptor beta chains follows, all from one sample in a study of blood T cells in healthy people across ages. A single record per CDR3 protein comes from TCRdb applying MiXCR to the 5' RACE reads. The sample has some 1,000,000 distinct CDR3 sequences; under 30% are singletons. The sample also formed part of further work on T cells of mothers and their children.

Sequencing was performed on blood. The source is a girl aged 2 to 9 in good health. Each CDR3 is given with its conserved first and last residue.

v_gene	j_gene	CDR3aa
TRBV7-8	TRBJ1-4	CASTPVANEKLFF
TRBV20-1	-	CSARRESYNEQFF
TRBV9	TRBJ2-1	CASSPRIAVYNEQFF
TRBV2	TRBJ2-7	CASRGEYEQYF
TRBV13	TRBJ2-1	CASSLAGGVYLAGGEDEQFF
TRBV6-6	TRBJ2-4	CASSYLVGIQYF
TRBV24-1	-	CATSDFARNEQFF
TRBV11-3	TRBJ2-5	CASSSGAVGETQYF
TRBV5-1	TRBJ2-5	CASSLGGVGETQYF
TRBV29-1	TRBJ2-7	CSVEHRGDEQYF
TRBV6-2/TRBV6-3	-	CASSSAGGPPNEQFF
TRBV12-3/TRBV12-4	-	CASGGISYEQYF
TRBV12-3/TRBV12-4	TRBJ2-5	CASSILETQYF
TRBV6-5	TRBJ1-4	CASRTGGKLFF
TRBV4-3	TRBJ2-3	CASSQESRGTQYF
TRBV7-3	TRBJ1-1	CASSLKGAGEAFF
TRBV6-2/TRBV6-3	TRBJ1-2	CASSPVYGYTF
TRBV20-1	TRBJ2-5	CSATSGSWGEQYF
TRBV14	TRBJ1-2	CASSQDSLGTRYGYTF
TRBV20-1	TRBJ2-7	CSAGGIGSYEQYF
TRBV7-6	TRBJ2-3	CASSFFGPDTSTDTQYF
TRBV27	TRBJ2-7	CASRGAEQYF
TRBV27	TRBJ2-7	CASRPAADSYEQYF
TRBV6-1	TRBJ2-3	CASSAIQTGTDTQYF
TRBV29-1	TRBJ1-2	CSVESRAGEGYTF
TRBV12-3/TRBV12-4	TRBJ1-5	CASSLRGEYQPQHF
TRBV20-1	-	CSATRVVAATYEQYF
TRBV20-1	TRBJ1-1	CSAREGAMNTEAFF
TRBV6-5	TRBJ1-2	CASSYSAANYGYTF
TRBV7-2	TRBJ2-5	CASSLGWGVHDQYF
TRBV6-7	TRBJ2-3	CASSYSTPGLAATTDTQYF
TRBV7-8	TRBJ1-2	CASSHKDGYTF
TRBV20-1	TRBJ2-5	CSSSGRWETQYF
TRBV9	TRBJ2-2	CASSVLGSNTGELFF
TRBV12-3/TRBV12-4	TRBJ2-2	CASSPPGQGTGELFF
TRBV7-9	TRBJ1-1	CASSLAGGAEAFF
TRBV7-9	TRBJ2-7	CASSSLSYKQYF
TRBV20-1	TRBJ1-2	CSARAPGYYGYTF
TRBV29-1	TRBJ1-2	CSVEAGTRLGYTF
TRBV27	TRBJ1-5	CARLCPVRQPQHF
TRBV5-1	TRBJ1-1	CASSLGQAVYTEAFF
TRBV11-2	TRBJ2-1	CASSLGQMGYNEQFF
TRBV20-1	TRBJ1-4	CSAGTSGRDNEKLFF
TRBV5-1	TRBJ1-1	CASSLVPSGKMNTEAFF
TRBV4-3	-	CASSQERAVTETQYF
TRBV7-8	TRBJ2-4	CASSFLEGAKNIQYF
TRBV4-3	TRBJ1-2	CASSQGRGSRVGYTF
TRBV13	TRBJ1-2	CASSILENGYTF
TRBV6-1	TRBJ2-2	CASSELYSGELFF